The 5 T cell receptor beta chains in this list originate from one sample, sequenced in a study of shared clonotypes between healthy human individuals. The protocol was immunoSEQ multiplex PCR, while the TCRdb copy is restricted to in-frame clones and leaves out a portion. The table records over a million clones, around 78% of them present only once. Sequenced material: memory CD4+ T cells from PBMCs. Subset denoted: CD45RA-negative fraction. The receptors originated from a man aged 18 to 30 in good health. Some clones in this sample may be carry-over from other donors' samples.

The CDR3 region is CASSSGRHTEAFF. In nucleotides, the CDR3 is TGTGCCAGTAGTAGCGGAAGGCACACTGAAGCTTTCTTT. This chain connects TRBV19 to TRBJ1-1; D gene ambiguous. CDR1 and CDR2 from the germline V gene are LNHDA and SQIVND (reference sequence). V lost 4 bases and J lost 3, with 9 bases in between. This CDR3 contains 13 residues.

This clone has only a few counts. The rearrangement joins TRBV6-1 to TRBJ1-2; TRBD1 matches 12 bases. The ends lost 7 bases at V and 7 bases at J; junction bases unmatched: 7. The CDR3 sequence is 14 residues long. Germline V gene sequence: CDR1 MNHNS, CDR2 SASEGT. CDR3 nucleotides: TGTGCCAGCATGGGGGACAGGGGGCCGGGTGGCTACACCTTC. Translation gives CASMGDRGPGGYTF.

The genes are TRBV5-1 and TRBJ1-3, with D hard to call. The CDR3 extends over 15 amino acids. V was pared by 4 bases and J by 0 bases, with 11 bases between. Germline-derived CDR1 and CDR2 are SGHRS and YFSETQ. CDR3 in DNA: TGCGCCAGCAGCCCTACCGCGGTCTCTGGAAACACCATATATTTT. Amino acid sequence: CASSPTAVSGNTIYF.

The chain is built from TRBV5-1 and TRBJ2-1; TRBD2 agrees at 7 bases. The CDR3 runs to 16 residues. With V trimmed by 0 bases and J by 9 bases, 12 bases remained unmatched. CDR1 and CDR2 (germline): SGHRS, YFSETQ. The CDR3 nucleotides read TGCGCCAGCAGCTTGGGTCCGGGGGGATTTTCGCTTGAGCAGTTCTTC. Its protein product is CASSLGPGGFSLEQFF.

The chain carries TRBV9 and TRBJ1-4, with a weak D call TRBD1 (6 bases). The germline V gene encodes CDR1 SGDLS and CDR2 YYNGEE. V was pared by 0 bases and J by 11 bases, with 17 bases between. The CDR3 covers 15 residues. In DNA form, the CDR3 reads TGTGCCAGCAGCGTAGGAACAGGGTACACAGGGAAACTGTTTTTT. Translating it yields CASSVGTGYTGKLFF.